Listed here is a single T cell receptor beta chain. The target antigen is unknown. The V gene lost 5 bases and the J gene lost 3 bases, with 14 bases spanning the gap. Germline CDR1 and CDR2: SQVTM and ANQGSEA. This CDR3 contains 14 residues. The sample originates from a study of cytomegalovirus exposure and HLA in healthy donors. Study conclusions and caveats: A previous analysis found most TCR beta V segments productive roughly 87% or roughly 30% of the time. Across donors, sequencing depth was assumed by presence/absence analyses to be roughly uniform. Follow-up analysis seemed to connect common viral pathogens with several of the most significant clusters identified.

With 60 Vbeta and 13 Jbeta primers, the PCR was carried out. Using immunoSEQ multiplex PCR, the repertoire was profiled, and TCRdb retains in-frame clones only, with some absent. The repertoire consists of roughly 130,000 clones, with around 80% occurring once and the leading ten covering roughly 1.8%. The genes are TRBV29-1 and TRBJ1-3; D gene ambiguous. The sequence was obtained from a woman in her forties or fifties in good health and CMV-seronegative. The sample was PBMCs. The CDR3 loop reads CSVQPNQVGNTIYF. DNA for the CDR3: TGCAGCGTTCAACCTAATCAGGTTGGAAACACCATATATTTT. Using reference TRBV29-1 and TRBJ1-3 for the parts outside the CDR3, the full variable domain is SAVISQKPSRDICQRGTSLTIQCQVDSQVTMMFWYRQQPGQSLTLIATANQGSEATYESGFVIDKFPISRPNLTFSTLTVSNMSPEDSSIYLCSVQPNQVGNTIYFGEGSWLTVV.